This passage covers 14 T cell receptor beta chains from one sample sequenced in a study of technical replicates of blood from a few donors. TCRdb keeps only in-frame clones here, not all; method: immunoSEQ multiplex PCR. The table shows about 12,000 clones, with around 96% occurring only once. The sample consisted of PBMCs. The receptors derive from a human donor in good health.

The CDR3 is CASSEGTSGNNEQFF. The CDR3 nucleotides are TGTGCCAGCAGTGAGGGGACTAGCGGAAACAATGAGCAGTTCTTC. V is TRBV6-4 and J is TRBJ2-1; 11 nucleotides match TRBD2. V lost 3 bases and J lost 5; bases outside the gene matches: 3. The germline CDR1 and CDR2 sequences are MRHNA and SNTAGT. The CDR3 extends over 15 amino acids.

V usage is TRBV7-2 and J usage is TRBJ2-1; 7 nucleotides match TRBD2. The CDR3 covers 16 residues. The trim removed 7 bases at V and 8 bases at J, leaving 17 bases unmatched. Germline V lookup: CDR1 SGHTA, CDR2 FQGNSA. The CDR3 loop is CASTPGGGGSRDEQFF. The CDR3 bases are TGTGCCAGCACCCCCGGAGGCGGCGGGAGTCGGGATGAGCAGTTCTTC. The whole variable domain, remainder taken from reference TRBV7-2 and TRBJ2-1, is GAGVSQSPSNKVTEKGKDVELRCDPISGHTALYWYRQSLGQGLEFLIYFQGNSAPDKSGLPSDRFSAERTGGSVSTLTIQRTQQEDSAVYLCASTPGGGGSRDEQFFGPGTRLTVL.

The chain has TRBV28 and TRBJ1-5; TRBD1 might be the D (5 bases). CDR3 length: 12 residues. The V gene's germline CDR1 is MDHEN and CDR2 SYDVKM. The ends were cut back, 7 bases at V and 5 bases at J, with 9 bases in the middle. The CDR3 sequence: CASTGLDQPQHF. Written as DNA, the CDR3 is TGTGCCAGCACAGGGCTGGATCAGCCCCAGCATTTT.

CDR3 bases: TGTGCCAGCAGCTCAAAGGGGGCGGAAAATGAGCAGTTCTTC. It translates to CASSSKGAENEQFF. This chain connects TRBV7-6 to TRBJ2-1; 7 bases match TRBD1. After removal of 4 bases from V and 7 bases from J, the junction contained 7 bases not matched to a gene. Per germline, CDR1 SGHVS and CDR2 FNYEAQ. The CDR3 consists of 14 residues.

The chain is built from TRBV29-1 and TRBJ2-5, with D possibly being TRBD2 (5 bases). The germline V gene encodes CDR1 SQVTM and CDR2 ANQGSEA. CDR3 size: 11 residues. Deletions cut 6 bases from V and 11 bases from J, with 16 bases between. The CDR3 here is CSVEDGLEQYF. DNA of the CDR3: TGCAGCGTGGAGGACGGCCTGGAGCAGTACTTC.

V and J are TRBV27 and TRBJ2-1; 12 nucleotides agree with TRBD2. Germline lookup yields CDR1 MNHEY and CDR2 SMNVEV (reference sequence). The CDR3 spans 16 residues. Losses at the gene ends were 3 bases for V and 10 bases for J; bases not matched to a gene: 10. The CDR3 region is CASSFGGTLAGGEQFF. The CDR3 DNA reads TGTGCCAGCAGTTTCGGCGGGACTCTAGCGGGGGGGGAGCAGTTCTTC.

The V and J genes are TRBV7-9 and TRBJ2-2; tentative D call: TRBD2 (5 bases). From germline, CDR1 is SEHNR and CDR2 FQNEAQ (reference sequence). CDR3 length equals 14 residues. The V end lost 4 bases, the J end lost 0 bases, and 6 bases lay between the germline ends. The CDR3 nucleotides read TGTGCCAGCAGCTGGACTTCGAACACCGGGGAGCTGTTTTTT. Its protein is CASSWTSNTGELFF.

The chain uses TRBV5-1 and TRBJ2-1; D is possibly TRBD2 (5 bases). Between the trimmed V and J ends, which lost 0 bases and 6 bases, there was a span of 19 bases. The CDR3 contains 17 residues. The germline gives CDR1 SGHRS, CDR2 YFSETQ. The CDR3 DNA reads as TGCGCCAGCAGCTTGGTAGAAGGTTCCTGGCGGGTCAATGAGCAGTTCTTC. Its translation is CASSLVEGSWRVNEQFF.

The V gene is TRBV29-1, the J gene TRBJ2-7; TRBD2 agrees at 15 bases. Germline assignment: CDR1 SQVTM and CDR2 ANQGSEA. The CDR3 is 14 residues long. Losses at the gene ends were 8 bases for V and 10 bases for J; bases not matched to a gene: 12. The chain's CDR3 is CSTRRGTSGGSQYF. The CDR3 region has the DNA TGCAGCACCCGCCGGGGGACTAGCGGGGGGTCACAGTACTTC.

This rearrangement joins TRBV14 to TRBJ2-1; 11 bases map to TRBD2. With 3 bases clipped from V and 6 bases from J, the junction kept 4 bases outside the gene matches. There are 15 residues in the CDR3. From germline, CDR1 is SGHDN and CDR2 FVKESK. The CDR3 loop is CASSHSGRAGNEQFF. In DNA form, the CDR3 reads TGTGCCAGCAGCCATAGCGGGAGGGCCGGCAATGAGCAGTTCTTC.

This rearrangement joins TRBV6-4 to TRBJ2-3; D unresolved. Trimming left V 6 bases short and J 3 bases short, with 16 bases between. Germline loops: CDR1 MRHNA, CDR2 SNTAGT. This CDR3 is 15 amino acids long. This CDR3 is CASSATSEETDTQYF. DNA of the CDR3: TGTGCCAGCAGCGCCACCAGCGAGGAAACAGATACGCAGTATTTT.

The chain links TRBV15 to TRBJ1-1; 7 positions agree with TRBD1. The CDR3 extends over 14 amino acids. The ends lost 8 bases at V and 6 bases at J; junction bases unmatched: 12. The germline CDR1 and CDR2 sequences are LNHNV and YYDKDF (reference sequence). CDR3 coding DNA: TGTGCCACCGCTGGGGAGTGGACAGGCGCTGAAGCTTTCTTT. Its translation is CATAGEWTGAEAFF.

This chain links TRBV6-5 with TRBJ2-7; D might be TRBD2 (5 bases). With 5 bases removed from V and 3 bases from J, the gap between germline ends came to 14 bases. This CDR3 has 14 residues. The germline gives CDR1 MNHEY, CDR2 SVGAGI. CDR3 in DNA: TGTGCCAGCAGTACCCAGAGGGATGGCTACGAGCAGTACTTC. This translates into CASSTQRDGYEQYF.

The J gene is TRBJ2-3, the V gene TRBV28; D is unclear. CDR1 is MDHEN and CDR2 is SYDVKM in the germline V gene. Trimming left V 3 bases short and J 5 bases short, with 15 bases between. The CDR3 length is 15 residues. CDR3 DNA sequence: TGTGCCAGCAGTTTTGGTGCGGATTATGGAGATACGCAGTATTTT. The encoded protein is CASSFGADYGDTQYF. Full variable domain (outside the CDR3, taken from reference TRBV28 and TRBJ2-3): DVKVTQSSRYLVKRTGEKVFLECVQDMDHENMFWYRQDPGLGLRLIYFSYDVKMKEKGDIPEGYSVSREKKERFSLILESASTNQTSMYLCASSFGADYGDTQYFGPGTRLTVL.